Given below is one T cell receptor (beta chain) in context. Its antigen remains unknown. Arm-PCR with iRepertoire HTBI primers amplified the CDR3 regions for these TCR beta libraries. TCRdb reprocessed the multiplex PCR reads with MiXCR, giving one entry per CDR3 protein. This sample has approximately 690,000 distinct CDR3 sequences; around 30% occur once, and the top ten carry around 40%. The data are from a study of regulatory T cells in long-lasting Graves disease. Whole-study context: The definition of persistent Graves' disease was over 5 years of antithyroid drugs with positive TSH receptor antibodies. Study findings and constraints: Among persistent patients, a larger number of public clonotypes were shared (around 2,700) than among newly diagnosed patients (roughly 910).

The CDR3 runs 18 residues. Germline V gene lookup returns CDR1 SGHRS and CDR2 YFSETQ. V lost 5 bases and J lost 8; bases outside the gene matches: 21. The sample's time point: persistent/refractory GD, antithyroid drugs over 5 years with positive TRAb. PBMC RNA was the source of the TCR library. Diagnosing Graves' disease relied on the American Thyroid Association guidelines. It was an endocrinology department in Xi'an, China, that provided the patients. This chain uses TRBV5-1 with TRBJ1-4; TRBD1 agrees at 7 bases. This sequence originates from a female donor with Graves disease. Specimen: peripheral blood mononuclear cells (PBMCs), collected when the disease was refractory, from a patient treated with antithyroid drugs. The CDR3 bases are TGCGCCAGCAGGGCCTCCGGGACAGCTCACGGGTTGGCGGAAAAACTGTTTTTT. Translating gives CASRASGTAHGLAEKLFF.